These 21 T cell receptor beta chains were all obtained from the same sample, sequenced in a study of siplizumab effects on memory and regulatory T cells. Sequencing used immunoSEQ multiplex PCR; TCRdb keeps in-frame clones, though not all of them. The sample shows over 70,000 clones, 85% to 95% of them seen only once. Sequencing input: CD8+ T cells sorted from blood. The receptor set was obtained from a human donor in good health.

The table lists this clone with a count of one. V is TRBV2 and J is TRBJ2-7, with a weak D call TRBD2 (6 bases). V lost 3 bases and J 6 bases, leaving 18 bases between the germline ends. The length of the CDR3 is 15 residues. CDR1 and CDR2 from the germline V gene are SNHLY and FYNNEI. CDR3 region: CASSEEAGMSGEQYF. The CDR3 coding sequence is TGTGCCAGCAGTGAGGAGGCGGGAATGTCGGGCGAGCAGTACTTC.

The gene calls are TRBV27 and TRBJ1-2; a possible D gene is TRBD1 (5 bases). Germline V gene lookup returns CDR1 MNHEY and CDR2 SMNVEV (reference sequence). CDR3 length equals 14 residues. V was clipped by 4 bases and J by 6 bases, with 15 bases between them. CDR3 in DNA: TGTGCCAGCAGTTCTCTAGCAGGGAGGGATGGCTACACCTTC. It yields the protein CASSSLAGRDGYTF.

This sequence joins TRBV7-8 and TRBJ2-7, with D possibly called TRBD1 or TRBD2 (5 bases each). This CDR3 is 14 amino acids long. The V end lost 7 bases, the J end lost 0 bases, and 13 bases lay between the germline ends. Germline CDR1 and CDR2: SGHVS and FQNEAQ. The CDR3 DNA is TGTGCCAGCACCGAAGGGGAGATCTCCTACGAGCAGTACTTC. It yields the protein CASTEGEISYEQYF.

The V and J genes are TRBV27 and TRBJ1-2, with no clear D. The CDR3 has 16 amino acids. V was shortened by 0 bases and J by 2 bases, with 13 bases between the two germline ends. The germline V gene encodes CDR1 MNHEY and CDR2 SMNVEV (reference sequence). The CDR3, as DNA: TGTGCCAGCAGTTTATCGAATCCGCGGGAGAACTATGGCTACACCTTC. Its protein product is CASSLSNPRENYGYTF.

The CDR3 nucleotides read TGTGCCAGCAGCGAACCGGGACAGAATGTCTACGAGCAGTACTTC. The encoded protein is CASSEPGQNVYEQYF. The chain carries TRBV6-1 and TRBJ2-7; 7 bases line up with TRBD1. Germline V CDR1 and CDR2: MNHNS, SASEGT. The length of the CDR3 is 15 residues. After removal of 6 bases from V and 3 bases from J, the junction contained 11 bases not matched to a gene.

V and J are TRBV6-5 and TRBJ2-7; possible D gene TRBD2, 7 bases. The ends were cut back, 2 bases at V and 4 bases at J, with 18 bases in the middle. This CDR3 region has 16 residues. Germline values: CDR1 MNHEY, CDR2 SVGAGI. CDR3 DNA sequence: TGTGCCAGCAGTTACGGCGTCGGGGGGCAGTTGTACGAGCAGTACTTC. Translation gives CASSYGVGGQLYEQYF.

V is TRBV27 and J is TRBJ2-1; TRBD2 matches at 9 bases. CDR1 and CDR2 from the germline V gene are MNHEY and SMNVEV (reference sequence). V was clipped by 3 bases and J by 2 bases; unmatched bases: 2. This CDR3 has 15 residues. The CDR3 coding sequence is TGTGCCAGCAGTTTTAGCGGGAGTCCCTACAATGAGCAGTTCTTC. Its translation is CASSFSGSPYNEQFF.

The CDR3 nucleotides read TGTGCCAGCAGCTTAGGCCCAGGAACCTACAATGAGCAGTTCTTC. It yields the protein CASSLGPGTYNEQFF. This rearrangement joins TRBV7-6 to TRBJ2-1; D is ambiguous. The CDR3 totals 15 residues. Germline CDR1 and CDR2: SGHVS and FNYEAQ. Trimming shortened V by 1 base and J by 2 bases, and 9 bases separated the two germline ends.

This rearrangement joins TRBV11-2 to TRBJ2-5, with TRBD2 matching 12 bases. CDR1 and CDR2 (germline): SGHAT, FQNNGV. The CDR3 covers 19 residues. The V and J ends lost 5 bases and 4 bases, in that order; junction bases with no gene match: 17. The CDR3 DNA reads TGTGCCAGCAGCGTTGCTAGCGGGAGGGCCAGGTGGAGTCGAGAGACCCAGTACTTC. The encoded protein is CASSVASGRARWSRETQYF.

This clone was observed a single time. V gene TRBV2 combines with J gene TRBJ2-1; D possibly matches TRBD1 or TRBD2 (5 bases each). The CDR3 spans 18 residues. The V end was cut by 5 bases, the J end by 3 bases, with 23 bases between. Looked up from germline, CDR1 is SNHLY and CDR2 is FYNNEI. In DNA, the CDR3 is TGTGCCAGCAGTCAAGGGACGGGTGGAAGGGAGATCTACAATGAGCAGTTCTTC. It yields the protein CASSQGTGGREIYNEQFF.

The rearrangement joins TRBV5-1 to TRBJ2-7; 9 bases fit TRBD1. The CDR3 sequence is 14 residues long. V shed 3 bases, J shed 2 bases, and the junction held 3 bases outside the gene matches. Germline V lookup: CDR1 SGHRS, CDR2 YFSETQ. In DNA, the CDR3 is TGCGCCAGCAGCTCCGGGACAGGGACCTACGAGCAGTACTTC. Translated: CASSSGTGTYEQYF.

This chain links TRBV5-1 with TRBJ1-2; D unclear. V was trimmed by 0 bases and J by 1 base, leaving 4 bases between them. This CDR3 spans 13 amino acids. From germline, CDR1 is SGHRS and CDR2 YFSETQ. The CDR3: CASSLDSNYGYTF. CDR3 in DNA: TGCGCCAGCAGCTTGGACAGTAACTATGGCTACACCTTC.

The gene calls are TRBV27 and TRBJ2-3, with D possibly matching TRBD1 (5 bases). Germline V gene sequence: CDR1 MNHEY, CDR2 SMNVEV (reference sequence). This CDR3 has 14 amino acids. V was pared by 6 bases and J by 3 bases, with 13 bases between. In nucleotides, the CDR3 is TGTGCCAGCAGCGGACAATTCGGTACAGATACGCAGTATTTT. The encoded protein is CASSGQFGTDTQYF.

This chain uses TRBV10-1 with TRBJ1-2, with D perhaps TRBD1 (6 bases). The germline V and J ends were trimmed by 8 bases and 4 bases, with 20 bases remaining between them. Germline V gene lookup returns CDR1 WNHNN and CDR2 SYGVQD (reference sequence). The CDR3 length is 15 residues. CDR3 protein: CASSDRFPLGYGYTF. Written as DNA, the CDR3 is TGCGCCAGCTCGGACAGATTCCCCCTTGGCTATGGCTACACCTTC.

The rearrangement joins TRBV27 to TRBJ1-2; 9 bases are shared with TRBD1. Trimming at V came to 5 bases and at J to 5 bases, leaving 6 bases not matched to a gene. Germline V gene lookup returns CDR1 MNHEY and CDR2 SMNVEV (reference sequence). The CDR3 covers 14 residues. CDR3 protein: CASSLRGTGYGYTF. The CDR3 DNA reads as TGTGCCAGCAGTCTAAGAGGGACAGGGTATGGCTACACCTTC.

The DNA of the CDR3 is TGTGCCAGCAGTTTCCGGCTAGCGGACAATGAGCAGTTCTTC. It codes for CASSFRLADNEQFF. The chain recombines TRBV27 with TRBJ2-1; TRBD2 aligns across 7 bases. With V trimmed by 3 bases and J by 5 bases, 4 bases remained unmatched. This CDR3 is built from 14 residues. Germline V gives CDR1 MNHEY, CDR2 SMNVEV (reference sequence).

This clone has only one observation. The chain employs TRBV9 and TRBJ2-1, with 7 bases lining up with TRBD1. The CDR3 consists of 15 residues. V lost 0 bases, J lost 6 bases, and 6 bases stayed unmatched. Germline V lookup: CDR1 SGDLS, CDR2 YYNGEE. CDR3 amino acids: CASSVGSGGINEQFF. The CDR3 DNA is TGTGCCAGCAGCGTAGGATCAGGGGGTATCAATGAGCAGTTCTTC.

V and J are TRBV7-9 and TRBJ2-3, with TRBD2 matching 10 bases. The V gene's germline CDR1 is SEHNR and CDR2 FQNEAQ (reference sequence). Germline trimming cut 5 bases from V and 3 bases from J; bases unmatched to any gene: 2. This CDR3 is 14 amino acids long. CDR3: CASSPLAGTDTQYF. The CDR3 DNA reads TGTGCCAGCAGCCCACTAGCGGGAACAGATACGCAGTATTTT.

The chain couples TRBV5-4 to TRBJ1-2; 8 positions agree with TRBD1. Germline trimming cut 0 bases from V and 7 bases from J; bases unmatched to any gene: 2. The CDR3 contains 13 residues. Germline-derived CDR1 and CDR2 are SGHNT and YYREEE (reference sequence). CDR3 amino acids: CASSLGTGSGYTF. CDR3 nucleotide sequence: TGTGCCAGCAGCTTGGGGACAGGGTCTGGCTACACCTTC.

The chain links TRBV19 to TRBJ2-1; TRBD2 matches 12 bases. The germline V gene has CDR1 LNHDA and CDR2 SQIVND (reference sequence). The CDR3 totals 15 residues. J was trimmed by 4 bases and V by 8 bases; bases with no gene match: 6. In nucleotides, the CDR3 is TGTGCCAGTCAGGCTAGCGGGAGGGCTTACAATGAGCAGTTCTTC. Translating gives CASQASGRAYNEQFF.

V is TRBV29-1 and J is TRBJ1-4; 8 bases match TRBD1. The J segment lost 7 bases and the V segment lost 0 bases, leaving 4 bases of the junction unmatched. The CDR3 is made up of 14 amino acids. The germline CDR1 and CDR2 sequences are SQVTM and ANQGSEA. CDR3 DNA sequence: TGCAGCGTTGAAGACAGGGGGCGGGGTGAAAAACTGTTTTTT. It encodes CSVEDRGRGEKLFF.